What follows are 15 T cell receptor beta chains derived from one specimen sequenced in a study of blood T cell repertoires in COVID-19. The protocol was immunoSEQ multiplex PCR, while the TCRdb copy is restricted to in-frame clones and leaves out a portion. The data hold about 190,000 clones, with around 80% observed a single time. Source material: peripheral blood. Receptor source: an elderly woman with active or convalescent COVID-19.

This chain links TRBV11-3 with TRBJ2-3; D is perhaps TRBD2 (5 bases). Trimming cost V 8 bases and J 5 bases, with 20 bases left between them. CDR1 and CDR2 (germline): SGHNT, YENEEA. The length of the CDR3 is 15 residues. CDR3 sequence: CASSQGGSGGDTQYF. DNA of the CDR3: TGTGCCAGCTCCCAAGGCGGTTCTGGAGGAGATACGCAGTATTTT.

This clone showed up just once. The J gene is TRBJ1-1, the V gene TRBV6-2 or TRBV6-3; D gene uncertain. Germline CDR1 reads MNHEY; CDR2 reads SVGEGT. V dropped 2 bases and J dropped 1 base, with 11 bases sitting between them. CDR3 length: 15 amino acids. CDR3 nucleotides: TGTGCCAGCAGTTACAGCGGGCACTCGAACACTGAAGCTTTCTTT. Translation gives CASSYSGHSNTEAFF.

The genes are TRBV11-2 and TRBJ2-2, with 10 nucleotides matching TRBD2. Looked up from germline, CDR1 is SGHAT and CDR2 is FQNNGV. The CDR3 loop spans 14 amino acids. V was pared by 5 bases and J by 8 bases, with 5 bases of the junction left unmatched. CDR3 in DNA: TGTGCCAGCAGCCGACTAGCGGGTTCGGGGGAGCTGTTTTTT. Protein product: CASSRLAGSGELFF.

The genes are TRBV12-3 or TRBV12-4 and TRBJ2-4; D not certain. The germline V and J ends were trimmed by 6 bases and 0 bases, with 6 bases remaining between them. The CDR3 is 13 amino acids. The CDR3: CASSPGAKNIQYF. The DNA for the CDR3 is TGTGCCAGCAGCCCAGGAGCCAAAAACATTCAGTACTTC.

The gene calls are TRBV5-1 and TRBJ2-3; 11 nucleotides agree with TRBD2. The CDR3 sequence is 16 residues long. CDR1 SGHRS and CDR2 YFSETQ come from the germline V gene. V was clipped by 1 base and J by 4 bases; unmatched bases: 5. The CDR3 is CASSLYSGGVSDTQYF. The CDR3 DNA reads TGCGCCAGCAGCTTGTATAGCGGGGGGGTCTCAGATACGCAGTATTTT.

The chain has TRBV11-2 and TRBJ2-1, with TRBD1 matching 7 bases. CDR1 and CDR2 (germline): SGHAT, FQNNGV. This CDR3 region has 15 residues. V lost 0 bases and J lost 9; bases outside the gene matches: 8. The CDR3 DNA sequence: TGTGCCAGCAGCTTAGATCGGGGACAGTTTATTGAGCAGTTCTTC. This encodes CASSLDRGQFIEQFF.

This chain links TRBV3-1 (or the pseudogene TRBV3-2) with TRBJ2-4; TRBD1 matches 7 bases. Germline CDR1 and CDR2: LGHDT and YNNKEL (reference sequence). V shed 0 bases, J shed 0 bases, and the junction held 2 bases outside the gene matches. The CDR3 contains 16 residues. Written as DNA, the CDR3 is TGTGCCAGCAGCCAAGAAGGGACAGTAGCCAAAAACATTCAGTACTTC. It codes for CASSQEGTVAKNIQYF.

V usage is TRBV19 and J usage is TRBJ2-3; TRBD2 agrees at 8 bases. The CDR3 totals 15 residues. The trim removed 6 bases at V and 8 bases at J, leaving 13 bases unmatched. In germline, CDR1 is LNHDA, CDR2 SQIVND (reference sequence). CDR3 DNA: TGTGCCAGTAGGGGAGGGGAGCGGGGGAGGAGTACGCAGTATTTT. Residues: CASRGGERGRSTQYF.

This clone was seen a handful of times. The rearrangement uses TRBV10-2 and TRBJ2-7; 9 nucleotides match TRBD1. Germline trimming cut 6 bases from V and 0 bases from J; bases unmatched to any gene: 12. This CDR3 spans 17 amino acids. Germline-derived CDR1 and CDR2 are WSHSY and SAAADI. The CDR3 sequence is CASRYRGRRSSSYEQYF. The CDR3 region has the DNA TGCGCCAGCAGGTACAGGGGGCGCCGATCATCCTCCTACGAGCAGTACTTC.

The chain links TRBV19 to TRBJ1-1; D is possibly TRBD1 (5 bases). This CDR3 region has 14 residues. Germline assignment: CDR1 LNHDA and CDR2 SQIVND (reference sequence). The V gene lost 5 bases and the J gene lost 0 bases, with 10 bases spanning the gap. The CDR3 loop reads CASSLTAMNTEAFF. The DNA of the CDR3 is TGTGCCAGTAGTCTGACAGCGATGAACACTGAAGCTTTCTTT.

The chain has TRBV5-1 and TRBJ1-6; D is uncertain. Trimming cost V 2 bases and J 5 bases, with 5 bases left between them. This CDR3 is 13 amino acids long. The germline V gene encodes CDR1 SGHRS and CDR2 YFSETQ. The CDR3 loop is CASSFTDNSPLHF. The DNA of the CDR3 is TGCGCCAGCAGCTTTACAGATAATTCACCCCTCCACTTT.

This chain uses TRBV3-1 (or the pseudogene TRBV3-2) with TRBJ2-7; TRBD1 might be the D (6 bases). The CDR3 is made up of 11 amino acids. The germline V gene encodes CDR1 LGHDT and CDR2 YNNKEL (reference sequence). V was shortened by 9 bases and J by 3 bases, with 9 bases between the two germline ends. CDR3: CAREGVYEQYF. The CDR3 nucleotides are TGTGCCAGAGAGGGGGTCTACGAGCAGTACTTC.

The chain carries TRBV3-1 (or the pseudogene TRBV3-2) and TRBJ1-2; no clear D. This CDR3 contains 14 residues. Deletions cut 2 bases from V and 8 bases from J, with 15 bases between. The V gene's germline CDR1 is LGHDT and CDR2 YNNKEL (reference sequence). The CDR3 nucleotides read TGTGCCAGCAGCCAACCGGGAGAGCGGTTAGGCTACACCTTC. This codes for CASSQPGERLGYTF.

The genes are TRBV7-8 and TRBJ2-1, with TRBD2 identical over 13 bases. This CDR3 has 17 amino acids. With V trimmed by 4 bases and J by 4 bases, 7 bases remained unmatched. Germline V CDR1 and CDR2: SGHVS, FQNEAQ. CDR3 sequence: CASSSEPGLAGYNEQFF. For the CDR3, the DNA is TGTGCCAGCAGCTCGGAGCCGGGACTAGCGGGGTACAATGAGCAGTTCTTC.

Details on this clone: This CDR3 is missing its conserved last phenylalanine or tryptophan, likely due to a read error. The DNA is left out, because the CDR3 cannot be placed on it with certainty; the CDR3 is given as TCRdb lists it. This chain links TRBV6-1 with TRBJ2-4; the table's D call of TRBD1 was not tested on the DNA. Germline CDR1 reads MNHNS; CDR2 reads SASEGT. The CDR3 is 12 amino acids long, termini counted. CDR3 sequence: CASSDQTAFYLP.